These 26 T cell receptor beta chains share one sample of origin, sequenced in a study of cytomegalovirus exposure and HLA in healthy donors. Vbeta (60) and Jbeta (13) primers were used in the PCR. Method: immunoSEQ multiplex PCR; TCRdb's copy keeps in-frame clones and lacks some. The sample lists fewer than 200,000 clones, roughly 79% occurring once. Sequenced input: PBMCs. Receptor source: a woman aged 45-65 years in good health and CMV-seronegative.

The chain is built from TRBV11-2 and TRBJ2-7, with TRBD2 matching over 11 bases. Germline assignment: CDR1 SGHAT and CDR2 FQNNGV. CDR3 length: 15 amino acids. The V and J ends lost 3 bases and 0 bases, in that order; junction bases with no gene match: 1. The CDR3 region is CASSLTSGNSYEQYF. The CDR3 region has the DNA TGTGCCAGCAGCTTGACTAGCGGGAACTCCTACGAGCAGTACTTC.

The chain is built from TRBV4-3 and TRBJ1-4; perhaps TRBD1 as D (5 bases). From germline, CDR1 is LGHNA and CDR2 YSLEER. The CDR3 totals 12 residues. Trimming took off 1 base at V and 12 bases at J, with 9 bases between the two ends. The CDR3 nucleotides are TGCGCCAGCAGCCAAGGGGGCGGGGAACTGTTTTTT. Translated, it gives CASSQGGGELFF.

The chain recombines TRBV28 with TRBJ1-1, with D possibly TRBD1 on 5 matching bases. V dropped 6 bases and J dropped 4 bases, with 15 bases sitting between them. This CDR3 region has 14 residues. From germline, CDR1 is MDHEN and CDR2 SYDVKM. The CDR3 spells CASSPVVGATEAFF. Here the CDR3 DNA reads TGTGCCAGCAGCCCCGTTGTAGGGGCCACTGAAGCTTTCTTT.

This sequence joins TRBV12-5 and TRBJ2-3, with 8 nucleotides matching TRBD2. Germline V gene data show CDR1 as LGHNT and CDR2 as FRNRAP. V dropped 6 bases and J dropped 0; count of bases not matched to a gene: 8. The CDR3 sequence is 16 residues long. CDR3 DNA: TGTGCTAGTGGGGCCGGGAGGGGTGAAAGCACAGATACGCAGTATTTT. This translates into CASGAGRGESTDTQYF.

The rearrangement links TRBV2 to TRBJ2-1; the D is unclear. Per germline, CDR1 SNHLY and CDR2 FYNNEI. This CDR3 is 13 amino acids long. With 4 bases removed from V and 6 bases from J, the gap between germline ends came to 10 bases. In nucleotides, the CDR3 is TGTGCCAGCAGTGGTGTCAGGCGCAATGAGCAGTTCTTC. Its translation is CASSGVRRNEQFF.

This rearrangement joins TRBV7-2 to TRBJ1-2; 7 bases align to TRBD1. Germline V CDR1 and CDR2: SGHTA, FQGNSA. This CDR3 has 15 amino acids. V lost 2 bases to trimming and J lost 3 bases; unmatched junction nucleotides: 6. The CDR3 loop reads CASSLKSGGYYGYTF. Written as DNA, the CDR3 is TGTGCCAGCAGCTTAAAGTCAGGGGGATACTATGGCTACACCTTC.

The rearrangement uses TRBV7-2 and TRBJ2-3; 8 positions match TRBD2. J lost 4 bases, V lost 5 bases, and 2 bases had no gene match. The CDR3 is 13 residues long. Germline lookup yields CDR1 SGHTA and CDR2 FQGNSA. The DNA for the CDR3 is TGTGCCAGCAGCCCGGGGGGGGCAGATACGCAGTATTTT. Protein: CASSPGGADTQYF.

The rearrangement joins TRBV12-5 to TRBJ2-1, with D hard to call. From germline, CDR1 is LGHNT and CDR2 FRNRAP. The CDR3 has 14 residues. With 4 bases removed from V and 0 bases from J, the gap between germline ends came to 7 bases. This CDR3 is CASGSRSSYNEQFF. The CDR3 bases are TGTGCTAGTGGTTCAAGGAGCTCCTACAATGAGCAGTTCTTC. Using reference TRBV12-5 and TRBJ2-1 for the parts outside the CDR3, the full variable domain is DARVTQTPRHKVTEMGQEVTMRCQPILGHNTVFWYRQTMMQGLELLAYFRNRAPLDDSGMPKDRFSAEMPDATLATLKIQPSEPRDSAVYFCASGSRSSYNEQFFGPGTRLTVL.

This clone was seen only a few times. The chain has TRBV19 and TRBJ1-3; TRBD1 matches at 9 bases. CDR1 is LNHDA, CDR2 SQIVND, per germline (reference sequence). This CDR3 has 16 residues. V shed 4 bases and J 1 base; nucleotides not matched to a gene: 5. This CDR3 reads CASSTPGQGSGNTIYF. The DNA of the CDR3 is TGTGCCAGTAGTACCCCGGGACAGGGATCTGGAAACACCATATATTTT.

The chain links TRBV6-6 to TRBJ1-5, with D perhaps TRBD1 (6 bases). The CDR3 is made up of 15 amino acids. CDR1 is MNHNY, CDR2 SVGAGI, per germline (reference sequence). V lost 6 bases and J 1 base, leaving 13 bases between the germline ends. The CDR3 nucleotides read TGTGCCAGCAGCCAGAAGGGGGGGAGCAATCAGCCCCAGCATTTT. This gives the protein CASSQKGGSNQPQHF.

V is TRBV6-5 and J is TRBJ1-1, with D maybe TRBD1 (6 bases). CDR1 is MNHEY, CDR2 SVGAGI, per germline. V shed 3 bases and J shed 3 bases, with 14 bases lying between them. The CDR3 loop spans 15 amino acids. CDR3 DNA: TGTGCCAGCAGTTATCAAGGACAGAGATACACTGAAGCTTTCTTT. Translating gives CASSYQGQRYTEAFF.

The DNA for the CDR3 is TGTGCCAGCAGCTTTCTGTCCGGGACCCCGGGGGACAATGAGCAGTTCTTC. As protein: CASSFLSGTPGDNEQFF. The rearrangement uses TRBV7-9 and TRBJ2-1; the D gene is possibly TRBD2 (6 bases). Between the trimmed V and J ends, which lost 3 bases and 5 bases, there was a span of 20 bases. The V gene's germline CDR1 is SEHNR and CDR2 FQNEAQ (reference sequence). This CDR3 is 17 amino acids long.

CDR3 loop: CASSADRNTEAFF. CDR3 coding DNA: TGTGCCAGCAGCGCCGACAGGAACACTGAAGCTTTCTTT. This chain links TRBV7-3 with TRBJ1-1; a weak D match, TRBD1 (5 bases). V lost 5 bases to trimming and J lost 1 base, with 8 bases between them. Germline V lookup: CDR1 SGHTA, CDR2 FQGTGA. The CDR3 is 13 amino acids.

The chain employs TRBV5-5 and TRBJ2-7; the D is unclear. Germline CDR1 SGHKS, CDR2 YYEKEE (reference sequence). The V gene lost 0 bases and the J gene lost 0 bases, with 10 bases spanning the gap. This CDR3 is built from 15 residues. CDR3 in DNA: TGTGCCAGCAGCTTGGTCCATCGCGGCTCCTACGAGCAGTACTTC. This sequence encodes CASSLVHRGSYEQYF. Complete variable domain (other parts from reference TRBV5-5 and TRBJ2-7): DAGVTQSPTHLIKTRGQQVTLRCSPISGHKSVSWYQQVLGQGPQFIFQYYEKEERGRGNFPDRFSARQFPNYSSELNVNALLLGDSALYLCASSLVHRGSYEQYFGPGTRLTVT.

To note about this clone: The junction and the germline gene differ at one end; a read error may be behind it. The chain links TRBV5-1 to TRBJ2-7; 13 positions agree with TRBD2. The CDR3 loop spans 17 amino acids. CDR1 is SGHRS and CDR2 is YFSETQ in the germline V gene. CDR3 DNA: TGCACCAGCAGCGGCGGGACTAGCGGGATACCTACCTACGAGCAGTACTTC. The encoded protein is CTSSGGTSGIPTYEQYF.

The chain links TRBV6-6 to TRBJ2-3; 7 bases are shared with TRBD2. Germline CDR1 and CDR2: MNHNY and SVGAGI (reference sequence). The CDR3 loop spans 16 amino acids. The V and J ends lost 0 bases and 1 base, in that order; junction bases with no gene match: 4. This chain's CDR3 is CASSYSTSGGTDTQYF. The CDR3 bases are TGTGCCAGCAGTTACTCTACCAGCGGGGGCACAGATACGCAGTATTTT.

This sequence joins TRBV9 and TRBJ2-3; TRBD2 matches 9 bases. In germline, CDR1 is SGDLS, CDR2 YYNGEE. V shed 4 bases and J 6 bases; nucleotides not matched to a gene: 9. This CDR3 region has 15 residues. In DNA form, the CDR3 reads TGTGCCAGCAGCCTCCCGCGGGGGGGAGCGGATACGCAGTATTTT. Amino acids: CASSLPRGGADTQYF.

The chain couples TRBV4-2 to TRBJ2-5; TRBD2 matches 11 bases. The ends lost 3 bases at V and 11 bases at J; junction bases unmatched: 11. The germline V gene has CDR1 LGHNA and CDR2 YNFKEQ. The CDR3 consists of 15 residues. The CDR3, as DNA: TGTGCCAGCAGCCAGAGTAGCGGGGGGGCTGGTGAGCAGTACTTC. Encoded protein: CASSQSSGGAGEQYF.

This clone was detected a few times. V is TRBV19 and J is TRBJ1-1; possible D gene TRBD1, 5 bases. There are 17 residues in the CDR3. The ends were cut back, 5 bases at V and 2 bases at J, with 21 bases in the middle. CDR1 is LNHDA, CDR2 SQIVND, per germline (reference sequence). CDR3: CASSPGVRERGNTEAFF. DNA of the CDR3: TGTGCCAGTAGTCCCGGAGTCCGGGAGAGGGGCAACACTGAAGCTTTCTTT.

The rearrangement joins TRBV30 to TRBJ1-6; D is possibly TRBD1 (6 bases). Trimming pared 5 bases from V and 10 bases from J, leaving 15 bases between. CDR1 and CDR2 (germline): GTSNPN, SVGIG (reference sequence). The CDR3 has 13 residues. The CDR3 protein is CAWDPLGGSPLHF. CDR3 DNA sequence: TGTGCCTGGGACCCCCTTGGGGGCTCACCCCTCCACTTT. Looking up the rest from reference TRBV30 and TRBJ1-6 gives the full variable domain: SQTIHQWPATLVQPVGSPLSLECTVEGTSNPNLYWYRQAAGRGLQLLFYSVGIGQISSEVPQNLSASRPQDRQFILSSKKLLLSDSGFYLCAWDPLGGSPLHFGNGTRLTVT.

A remark on this clone: At the DNA level, this CDR3 is encoded by other sequences in the same sample as well. The chain joins TRBV7-2 to TRBJ1-3; D is ambiguous. V gave up 1 base and J gave up 1 base, with 8 bases separating them. Germline lookup yields CDR1 SGHTA and CDR2 FQGNSA. This CDR3 has 15 residues. The DNA of the CDR3 is TGTGCCAGCAGCTTAGGGGGAGGGTCTGGAAACACCATATATTTT. Its translation is CASSLGGGSGNTIYF.

This chain joins TRBV7-2 and TRBJ1-2; D may be TRBD1 (5 bases). Germline V gives CDR1 SGHTA, CDR2 FQGNSA. The CDR3 is 14 residues long. V dropped 5 bases and J dropped 4 bases, with 14 bases sitting between them. In DNA, the CDR3 is TGTGCCAGCAGCCCTTCCACGGGGGGCTATGGCTACACCTTC. Its translation: CASSPSTGGYGYTF.

The V gene is TRBV5-6, the J gene TRBJ2-7; TRBD1 matches at 9 bases. This CDR3 has 14 amino acids. Germline V CDR1 and CDR2: SGHDT, YYEEEE. V shed 2 bases and J 6 bases; nucleotides not matched to a gene: 6. The CDR3 sequence is CASSFGTGPLEQYF. In DNA, the CDR3 is TGTGCCAGCAGCTTTGGGACAGGGCCTCTCGAGCAGTACTTC.

The chain has TRBV7-3 and TRBJ1-2; TRBD1 agrees at 9 bases. CDR1 SGHTA and CDR2 FQGTGA come from the germline V gene. V gave up 5 bases and J gave up 2 bases; unmatched junction bases: 6. The CDR3 consists of 15 residues. CDR3 in DNA: TGTGCCAGCAGCCCGGGACAGGGATTAAACTATGGCTACACCTTC. It translates to CASSPGQGLNYGYTF. Filled out from reference TRBV7-3 and TRBJ1-2, the complete variable domain reads GAGVSQTPSNKVTEKGKYVELRCDPISGHTALYWYRQSLGQGPEFLIYFQGTGAADDSGLPNDRFFAVRPEGSVSTLKIQRTERGDSAVYLCASSPGQGLNYGYTFGSGTRLTVV.

The rearrangement joins TRBV7-2 to TRBJ2-3, with D perhaps matching TRBD2 (6 bases). Trimming took off 3 bases at V and 6 bases at J, with 16 bases between the two ends. This CDR3 comprises 15 residues. Germline loops: CDR1 SGHTA, CDR2 FQGNSA. CDR3 DNA sequence: TGTGCCAGCAGCTTGAGCGGCCGTGGGGGGGATACGCAGTATTTT. Amino acids: CASSLSGRGGDTQYF.

The chain has TRBV29-1 and TRBJ1-5; TRBD1 is a possible D gene (5 bases). V was trimmed by 4 bases and J by 1 base, leaving 8 bases between them. CDR1 is SQVTM and CDR2 is ANQGSEA in the germline V gene. The CDR3 covers 13 residues. The CDR3 reads CSVARGSNQPQHF. In DNA, the CDR3 is TGCAGCGTTGCCCGGGGGAGCAATCAGCCCCAGCATTTT.